This T cell receptor (beta chain) was sequenced for a study of post-analysis software for immune sequencing data. Study-wide background: The patients showed relapsing-remitting, secondary progressive and progressive-relapsing multiple sclerosis courses. The study, taken as a whole, reports: Strong co-clustering by F measure was evident for samples that had been prepared in the same batch. Normalized Chao1 diversity was significantly reduced in patients versus controls. With TRBV5-6, TRBV5-1 and TRBV20-1 included, a handful of TRBV segments were more frequent in patients than in controls.

This CDR3 region has 12 residues. Germline V gene data show CDR1 as DFQATT and CDR2 as SNEGSKA (reference sequence). Trimming shortened V by 2 bases and J by 4 bases, and 8 bases separated the two germline ends. Unique molecular identifiers tagged the TCR beta cDNA libraries. From approximately 0.95 to 9.8 million T cells, 450,000 to 550,000 cDNA molecules were obtained. TCRdb ran MiXCR on the PCR reads and lists one entry per CDR3 protein. The sample contains about 820,000 distinct CDR3 sequences, around 53% of which appear only once. Comments on this clonotype: Antigen unknown.

This clonotype originated in a girl aged 10 to 17 with multiple sclerosis. V usage is TRBV20-1 and J usage is TRBJ1-1; D ambiguous. The sequencing input was blood. The CDR3 region has the DNA TGCAGTGCTAGATACGGTACCACTGAAGCTTTCTTT. Protein: CSARYGTTEAFF.